This TCR beta chain was sequenced in a study of blood T cell repertoires in COVID-19. TCRdb keeps only in-frame clones here, not all; method: immunoSEQ multiplex PCR. The sample consists of roughly 150,000 clones, over 85% of them appearing once. Deletions cut 5 bases from V and 0 bases from J, with 9 bases between. This CDR3 is built from 14 residues. The germline V gene has CDR1 SGDLS and CDR2 YYNGEE. The chain links TRBV9 to TRBJ1-3; D not certain. This receptor was identified in a man aged 55 to 70 with active or convalescent COVID-19. Material for sequencing was peripheral blood. In DNA, the CDR3 is TGTGCCAGCAGGCGGGATTTCTCTGGAAACACCATATATTTT. Translated: CASRRDFSGNTIYF. Using reference TRBV9 and TRBJ1-3 for the parts outside the CDR3, the full variable domain is DSGVTQTPKHLITATGQRVTLRCSPRSGDLSVYWYQQSLDQGLQFLIQYYNGEERAKGNILERFSAQQFPDLHSELNLSSLELGDSALYFCASRRDFSGNTIYFGEGSWLTVV.